The 5 T cell receptor beta chains in this list originate from one sample, sequenced in a study of a mutant IDH1 vaccine in newly diagnosed glioma. Specified time point: week 47, end of study. Doses of 300 ug of mutant IDH1 20-mer peptide were given with topical imiquimod. Using immunoSEQ multiplex PCR, the repertoire was profiled, and TCRdb retains in-frame clones only, with some absent. Found here are roughly 56,000 clones, approximately 76% of them singletons; the top ten hold over 4.5%. No cognate antigen is known for these TCRs. The sample consisted of PBMCs, taken from a glioma patient whose treatment included an IDH1 peptide vaccine. These receptors originate from a woman aged 40 to 49 with glioma. Some clones in this sample may be carry-over from other donors' samples.

The J gene is TRBJ1-2, the V gene TRBV5-1; D is possibly TRBD1 (5 bases). CDR1 is SGHRS and CDR2 is YFSETQ in the germline V gene. CDR3 length equals 13 residues. V gave up 0 bases and J gave up 5 bases, with 8 bases separating them. The CDR3 protein is CASSLARDYGYTF. The CDR3 DNA follows: TGCGCCAGCAGCTTGGCCAGGGATTATGGCTACACCTTC.

The chain recombines TRBV10-3 with TRBJ2-5, with 9 bases identical to TRBD1. V was pared by 6 bases and J by 4 bases, with 3 bases of the junction left unmatched. The CDR3 loop spans 13 amino acids. Germline lookup yields CDR1 ENHRY and CDR2 SYGVKD. CDR3 sequence reads: CAIRADRGETQYF. The CDR3 DNA reads as TGTGCCATCAGAGCGGACAGGGGAGAGACCCAGTACTTC.

This clone was detected a few times. This chain's CDR3 is CASSFGQNTEAFF. The CDR3 coding sequence is TGTGCCAGCAGCTTCGGACAGAACACTGAAGCTTTCTTT. V gene TRBV9 combines with J gene TRBJ1-1; perhaps TRBD1 as D (5 bases). This CDR3 has 13 residues. The V gene lost 4 bases and the J gene lost 1 base, with 8 bases spanning the gap. Germline CDR1 SGDLS, CDR2 YYNGEE.

The CDR3 region has the DNA TGCGCCAGCAGCTTGGGGGACGGCAGCTCCTATAATTCACCCCTCCACTTT. Its translation is CASSLGDGSSYNSPLHF. The chain has TRBV5-1 and TRBJ1-6; D possibly corresponds to TRBD1 (5 bases). Germline values: CDR1 SGHRS, CDR2 YFSETQ. CDR3 length: 17 amino acids. Trimming removed 0 bases from V and 0 bases from J, with 10 bases in between.

This clone is a singleton in its sample. The J gene is TRBJ1-2, the V gene TRBV10-2, with 9 positions matching TRBD1. The germline V gene has CDR1 WSHSY and CDR2 SAAADI. CDR3 length: 14 residues. J was trimmed by 8 bases and V by 6 bases; bases with no gene match: 10. CDR3 sequence (DNA): TGCGCCAGCAGGGACAGGGGACGCCTCGGAGGCTACACCTTC. Translating it yields CASRDRGRLGGYTF.